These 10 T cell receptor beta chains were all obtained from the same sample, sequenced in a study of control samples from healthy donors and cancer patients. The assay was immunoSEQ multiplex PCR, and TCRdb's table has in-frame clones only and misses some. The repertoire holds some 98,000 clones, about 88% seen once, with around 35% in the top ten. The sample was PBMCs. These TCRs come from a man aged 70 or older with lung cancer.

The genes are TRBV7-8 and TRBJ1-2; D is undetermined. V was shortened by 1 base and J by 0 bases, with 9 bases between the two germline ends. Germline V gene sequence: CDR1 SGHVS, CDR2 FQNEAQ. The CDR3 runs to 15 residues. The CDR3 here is CASSLDQRANYGYTF. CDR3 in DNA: TGTGCCAGCAGCTTAGACCAGAGAGCTAACTATGGCTACACCTTC.

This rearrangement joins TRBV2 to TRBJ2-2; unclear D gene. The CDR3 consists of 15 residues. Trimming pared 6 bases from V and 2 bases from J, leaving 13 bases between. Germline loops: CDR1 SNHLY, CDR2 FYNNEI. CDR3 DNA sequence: TGTGCCAGCAGCGCCGAGACTCCTAACACCGGGGAGCTGTTTTTT. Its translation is CASSAETPNTGELFF.

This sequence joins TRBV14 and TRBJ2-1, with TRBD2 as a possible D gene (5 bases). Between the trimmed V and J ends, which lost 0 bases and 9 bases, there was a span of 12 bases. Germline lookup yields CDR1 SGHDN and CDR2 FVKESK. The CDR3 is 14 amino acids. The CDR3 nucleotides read TGTGCCAGCAGCCAAGAGAGGGCCCAAGGTGAGCAGTTCTTC. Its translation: CASSQERAQGEQFF.

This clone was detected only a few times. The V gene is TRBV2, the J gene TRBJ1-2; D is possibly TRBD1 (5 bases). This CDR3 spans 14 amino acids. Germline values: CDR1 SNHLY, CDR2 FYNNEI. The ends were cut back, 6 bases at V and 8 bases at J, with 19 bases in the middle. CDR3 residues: CASRPLTVGYGYTF. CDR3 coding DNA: TGTGCCAGCAGGCCACTGACAGTAGGGTACGGCTACACCTTC.

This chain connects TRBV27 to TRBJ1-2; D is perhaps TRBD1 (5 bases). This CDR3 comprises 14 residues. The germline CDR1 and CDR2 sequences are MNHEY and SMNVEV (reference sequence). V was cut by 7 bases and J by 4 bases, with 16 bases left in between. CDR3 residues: CASTRRGGSYGYTF. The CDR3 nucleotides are TGTGCCAGCACTCGACGTGGGGGTAGCTATGGCTACACCTTC.

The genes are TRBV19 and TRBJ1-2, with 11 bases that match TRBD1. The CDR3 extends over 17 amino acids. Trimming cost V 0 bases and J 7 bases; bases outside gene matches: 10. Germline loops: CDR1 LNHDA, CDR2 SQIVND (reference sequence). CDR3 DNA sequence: TGTGCCAGTAGTATAGATGTGGACAGGGGGCTTGGGTTTGGCTACACCTTC. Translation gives CASSIDVDRGLGFGYTF.

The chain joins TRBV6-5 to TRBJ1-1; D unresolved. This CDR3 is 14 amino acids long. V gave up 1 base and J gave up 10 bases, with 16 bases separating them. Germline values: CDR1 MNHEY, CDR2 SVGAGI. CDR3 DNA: TGTGCCAGCAGTTACTTCGATTCCGAGGAGGGAGCTTTCTTT. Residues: CASSYFDSEEGAFF.

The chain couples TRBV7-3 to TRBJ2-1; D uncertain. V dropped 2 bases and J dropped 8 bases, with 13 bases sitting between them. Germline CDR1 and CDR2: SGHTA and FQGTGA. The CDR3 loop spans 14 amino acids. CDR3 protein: CASSLSPGRDEQFF. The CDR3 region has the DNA TGTGCCAGCAGCTTATCCCCAGGTAGGGATGAGCAGTTCTTC.

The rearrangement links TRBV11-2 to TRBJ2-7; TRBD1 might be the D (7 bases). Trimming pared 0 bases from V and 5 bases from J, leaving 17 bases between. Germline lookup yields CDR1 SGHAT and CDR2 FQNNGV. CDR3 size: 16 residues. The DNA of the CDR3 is TGTGCCAGCAGCTTAGAGCAGGGGGGTCTAGTCCACGAGCAGTACTTC. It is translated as CASSLEQGGLVHEQYF.

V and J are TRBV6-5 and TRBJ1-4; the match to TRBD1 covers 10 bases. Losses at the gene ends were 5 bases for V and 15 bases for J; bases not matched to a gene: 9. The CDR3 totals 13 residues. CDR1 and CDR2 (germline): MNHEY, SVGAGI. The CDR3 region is CASSRPGTGALFF. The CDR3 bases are TGTGCCAGCAGTCGGCCCGGGACAGGGGCTTTGTTTTTT.